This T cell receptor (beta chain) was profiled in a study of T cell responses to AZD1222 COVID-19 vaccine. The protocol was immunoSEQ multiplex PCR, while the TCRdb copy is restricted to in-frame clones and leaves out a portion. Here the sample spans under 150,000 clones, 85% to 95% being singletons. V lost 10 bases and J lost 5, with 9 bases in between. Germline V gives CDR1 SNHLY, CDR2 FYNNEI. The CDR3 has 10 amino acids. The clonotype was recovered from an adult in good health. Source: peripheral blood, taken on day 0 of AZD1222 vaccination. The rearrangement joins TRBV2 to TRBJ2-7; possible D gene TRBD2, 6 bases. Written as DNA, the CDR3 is TGTGCCACACTAGCCGACGAGCAGTACTTC. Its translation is CATLADEQYF.